This entry is about one T cell receptor (beta chain). No antigen is known for it. Within the sample, other DNA sequences also encode this same CDR3. This sample was taken from a study of shared clonotypes between healthy human individuals. The study's findings and limits: Estimated richness values were generally larger in naive subsets than in memory subsets. In a few donors, around 5% of naive CD4 clonotypes appeared in common.

Sequencing was performed with immunoSEQ multiplex PCR; in TCRdb, only in-frame clones are kept and a portion is missing. Of around 1.6 million clones in the sample, 95% to 99% were seen once. There are 13 residues in the CDR3. The V gene lost 0 bases and the J gene lost 3 bases, with 6 bases spanning the gap. The germline V gene has CDR1 KGHSH and CDR2 LQKENI. Material: naive CD4+ T cells sorted from blood. Subset described: CD45RA+ positively selected. This chain connects TRBV18 to TRBJ2-7; D gene uncertain. The origin of this receptor is a man aged 30 to 45 in good health. CDR3 in DNA: TGTGCCAGCTCACCACCCTCCCTCTACGAGCAGTACTTC. Amino acids: CASSPPSLYEQYF.